The 18 T cell receptor beta chains reported below all come from one sample, sequenced in a study of T cells in localized non-small cell lung cancer. Only in-frame clones appear in the TCRdb table, and some are missing; sequencing was by immunoSEQ multiplex PCR. The sample includes about 2,200 clones, roughly 25% seen only once; the top ten take approximately 7.8%. The starting material was lung tumor tissue, obtained before any cancer treatment. These receptors were obtained from a woman aged 40-70 years with stage III squamous cell lung carcinoma.

This clone was detected a few times. The chain carries TRBV12-5 and TRBJ1-4; 8 nucleotides line up with TRBD1. The germline V gene has CDR1 LGHNT and CDR2 FRNRAP. V trimming: 5 bases; J trimming: 8 bases; junction bases outside the gene matches: 7. This CDR3 spans 14 amino acids. CDR3 DNA: TGTGCTAGTGGTCCAGGACAGGGACACGAAAAACTGTTTTTT. Translated: CASGPGQGHEKLFF. Complete variable domain (other parts from reference TRBV12-5 and TRBJ1-4): DARVTQTPRHKVTEMGQEVTMRCQPILGHNTVFWYRQTMMQGLELLAYFRNRAPLDDSGMPKDRFSAEMPDATLATLKIQPSEPRDSAVYFCASGPGQGHEKLFFGSGTQLSVL.

This clone appeared a few times. V usage is TRBV11-3 and J usage is TRBJ1-1; D is perhaps TRBD1 (5 bases). CDR1 is SGHNT and CDR2 is YENEEA in the germline V gene. CDR3 length: 18 amino acids. V lost 0 bases and J 0 bases, leaving 17 bases between the germline ends. The CDR3 sequence: CASSLDDFGRGVNTEAFF. CDR3 nucleotides: TGTGCCAGCAGCTTAGATGACTTTGGGCGGGGGGTGAACACTGAAGCTTTCTTT.

The chain links TRBV29-1 to TRBJ1-2; 7 bases agree with TRBD1. Germline assignment: CDR1 SQVTM and CDR2 ANQGSEA. This CDR3 is built from 13 residues. The V gene end was trimmed by 3 bases and the J gene end by 5 bases; junction bases not matched to a gene: 6. CDR3 region: CSVDKGGWYGYTF. The CDR3 nucleotides are TGCAGCGTTGATAAAGGGGGCTGGTATGGCTACACCTTC.

V is TRBV11-3 and J is TRBJ1-1; 8 nucleotides align to TRBD1. The CDR3 consists of 14 residues. CDR1 is SGHNT and CDR2 is YENEEA in the germline V gene. Trimming cost V 2 bases and J 5 bases; bases outside gene matches: 4. The CDR3: CASSLQGAGTEAFF. CDR3 sequence (DNA): TGTGCCAGCAGCTTACAGGGGGCTGGGACTGAAGCTTTCTTT.

The J gene is TRBJ1-3, the V gene TRBV19, with D hard to call. The CDR3 has 15 amino acids. Between the trimmed V and J ends, which lost 3 bases and 4 bases, there was a span of 13 bases. Germline loops: CDR1 LNHDA, CDR2 SQIVND (reference sequence). The CDR3 reads CASSIDRLRGNTIYF. DNA for the CDR3: TGTGCCAGTAGTATCGACCGCTTAAGGGGAAACACCATATATTTT. The whole variable domain, remainder taken from reference TRBV19 and TRBJ1-3, is DGGITQSPKYLFRKEGQNVTLSCEQNLNHDAMYWYRQDPGQGLRLIYYSQIVNDFQKGDIAEGYSVSREKKESFPLTVTSAQKNPTAFYLCASSIDRLRGNTIYFGEGSWLTVV.

The chain has TRBV5-1 and TRBJ1-2; D possibly corresponds to TRBD1 (6 bases). Germline CDR1 reads SGHRS; CDR2 reads YFSETQ. V was shortened by 0 bases and J by 7 bases, with 16 bases between the two germline ends. The CDR3 totals 15 residues. The CDR3 DNA reads TGCGCCAGCAGCTTGGCGAGTCCGGGGGCAACTGGCTACACCTTC. It translates to CASSLASPGATGYTF.

This clone was observed a handful of times. The rearrangement uses TRBV6-7 and TRBJ1-1; no firm D call. TRBV6-7 qualifies as an ORF whose function is uncertain. Trimming pared 4 bases from V and 8 bases from J, leaving 8 bases between. The CDR3 runs to 11 residues. The CDR3 protein is CASSWVSEAFF. The CDR3 DNA follows: TGTGCCAGCAGTTGGGTGAGCGAAGCTTTCTTT.

This clone was picked up a small number of times. The chain carries TRBV9 and TRBJ1-3; D gene unclear. CDR1 and CDR2 (germline): SGDLS, YYNGEE. V was clipped by 4 bases and J by 2 bases, with 10 bases between them. The CDR3 sequence is 14 residues long. The CDR3: CASSPEVAGNTIYF. In DNA, the CDR3 is TGTGCCAGCAGCCCCGAGGTAGCTGGAAACACCATATATTTT.

The V gene is TRBV11-3, the J gene TRBJ1-1, with D unresolved. The CDR3 runs 14 residues. Germline V gives CDR1 SGHNT, CDR2 YENEEA. The V end was cut by 4 bases, the J end by 1 base, with 10 bases between. Here the CDR3 DNA reads TGTGCCAGCAGCTCTGAGCGCGGGAACACTGAAGCTTTCTTT. Its protein is CASSSERGNTEAFF.

This chain links TRBV15 with TRBJ2-5, with a possible D match to TRBD1 (6 bases). Per germline, CDR1 LNHNV and CDR2 YYDKDF (reference sequence). Trimming shortened V by 1 base and J by 4 bases, and 13 bases separated the two germline ends. The CDR3 has 15 amino acids. CDR3 DNA sequence: TGTGCCACCAGCAGAGTCAGGGCCAGGGGAGAGACCCAGTACTTC. Amino acids: CATSRVRARGETQYF. Filled out from reference TRBV15 and TRBJ2-5, the complete variable domain reads DAMVIQNPRYQVTQFGKPVTLSCSQTLNHNVMYWYQQKSSQAPKLLFHYYDKDFNNEADTPDNFQSRRPNTSFCFLDIRSPGLGDTAMYLCATSRVRARGETQYFGPGTRLLVL.

The gene calls are TRBV30 and TRBJ2-7; D may be TRBD1 (5 bases). V was clipped by 1 base and J by 9 bases, with 10 bases between them. The germline V gene encodes CDR1 GTSNPN and CDR2 SVGIG (reference sequence). This CDR3 spans 11 amino acids. The CDR3 here is CAWSAQGWQYF. The CDR3 nucleotides read TGTGCCTGGAGTGCCCAGGGATGGCAGTACTTC.

V gene TRBV18 combines with J gene TRBJ1-5, with D perhaps TRBD1 (6 bases). This CDR3 has 14 residues. Germline V gene sequence: CDR1 KGHSH, CDR2 LQKENI. V dropped 6 bases and J dropped 5 bases, with 14 bases sitting between them. This CDR3 reads CASSKGGTDQPQHF. In DNA form, the CDR3 reads TGTGCCAGCTCGAAAGGGGGGACGGATCAGCCCCAGCATTTT.

This clone has a handful of counts. The genes are TRBV11-3 and TRBJ2-1; D is tentatively TRBD1 or TRBD2 (6 bases each). The CDR3 is 14 amino acids. V was trimmed by 6 bases and J by 4 bases, leaving 13 bases between them. Per the germline V gene, CDR1 is SGHNT and CDR2 is YENEEA. CDR3 nucleotide sequence: TGTGCCAGCAGTTTCAAGGGGGGATACAATGAGCAGTTCTTC. It yields the protein CASSFKGGYNEQFF.

This clone was counted only a few times. The chain combines TRBV6-8 with TRBJ2-7; 7 bases map to TRBD1. Germline V lookup: CDR1 MNHGY, CDR2 SAAAGT. The J segment lost 0 bases and the V segment lost 10 bases, leaving 6 bases of the junction unmatched. The CDR3 totals 13 residues. The CDR3 DNA follows: TGTGCCACCGGGACAGTTAGCTCCTACGAGCAGTACTTC. Its translation: CATGTVSSYEQYF.

The chain joins TRBV11-3 to TRBJ2-1; 8 nucleotides align to TRBD2. J was trimmed by 0 bases and V by 5 bases; bases with no gene match: 12. Germline assignment: CDR1 SGHNT and CDR2 YENEEA. This CDR3 contains 18 residues. Written as DNA, the CDR3 is TGTGCCAGCAGCCCGGGGGGGCCATTACTAAGCTCCTACAATGAGCAGTTCTTC. Translation: CASSPGGPLLSSYNEQFF.

This clone rates as medium-sized (0.01 to 0.1%). This chain uses TRBV7-2 with TRBJ1-6; D gene ambiguous. Trimming left V 2 bases short and J 8 bases short, with 7 bases between. Per germline, CDR1 SGHTA and CDR2 FQGNSA. The CDR3 covers 13 residues. CDR3 residues: CASSLLYDSPLHF. The CDR3 DNA follows: TGTGCCAGCAGCTTATTATATGATTCACCCCTCCACTTT.

The chain joins TRBV10-2 to TRBJ2-1; 10 bases agree with TRBD1. Germline lookup yields CDR1 WSHSY and CDR2 SAAADI. The CDR3 is made up of 15 amino acids. V lost 6 bases to trimming and J lost 2 bases; unmatched junction nucleotides: 4. As DNA, the CDR3 is TGCGCCAGCAGGGTGGACAGGGGGGCCTACAATGAGCAGTTCTTC. Its translation is CASRVDRGAYNEQFF.

As DNA, the CDR3 is TGCAGCGTTGGACACTCAGTCTCTGGGGCCAACGTCCTGACTTTC. Translating gives CSVGHSVSGANVLTF. This chain connects TRBV29-1 to TRBJ2-6; D gene ambiguous. Trimming took 4 bases from V and 0 from J, leaving 10 bases between them. The CDR3 consists of 15 residues. CDR1 SQVTM and CDR2 ANQGSEA come from the germline V gene.